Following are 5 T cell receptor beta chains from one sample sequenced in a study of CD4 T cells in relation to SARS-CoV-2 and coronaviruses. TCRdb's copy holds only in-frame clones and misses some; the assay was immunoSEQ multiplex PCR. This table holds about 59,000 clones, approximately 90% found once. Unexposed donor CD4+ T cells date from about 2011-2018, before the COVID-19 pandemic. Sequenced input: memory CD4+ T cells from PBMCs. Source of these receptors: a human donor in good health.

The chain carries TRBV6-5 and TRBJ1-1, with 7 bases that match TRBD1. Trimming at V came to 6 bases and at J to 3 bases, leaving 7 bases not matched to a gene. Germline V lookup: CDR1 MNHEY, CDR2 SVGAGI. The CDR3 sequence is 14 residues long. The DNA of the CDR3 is TGTGCCAGCAGCCGAATCGACAGGGACACTGAAGCTTTCTTT. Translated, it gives CASSRIDRDTEAFF.

CDR3 protein: CASSIDRAGPSNEQFF. The CDR3 DNA is TGTGCCAGTAGTATAGATAGAGCGGGACCATCCAATGAGCAGTTCTTC. V usage is TRBV19 and J usage is TRBJ2-1; 7 bases align to TRBD2. The CDR3 contains 16 residues. V trimming: 0 bases; J trimming: 6 bases; junction bases outside the gene matches: 8. In germline, CDR1 is LNHDA, CDR2 SQIVND (reference sequence).

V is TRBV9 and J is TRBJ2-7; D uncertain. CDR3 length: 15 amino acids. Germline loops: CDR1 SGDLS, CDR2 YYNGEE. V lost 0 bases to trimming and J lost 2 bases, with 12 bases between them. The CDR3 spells CASSVDAEAPYEQYF. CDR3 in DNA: TGTGCCAGCAGCGTAGATGCCGAAGCCCCCTACGAGCAGTACTTC.

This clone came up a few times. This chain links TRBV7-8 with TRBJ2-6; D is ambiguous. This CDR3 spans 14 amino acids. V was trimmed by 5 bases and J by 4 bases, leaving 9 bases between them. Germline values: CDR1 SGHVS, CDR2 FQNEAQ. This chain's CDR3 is CASSPRWGANVLTF. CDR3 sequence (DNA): TGTGCCAGCAGCCCGCGATGGGGGGCCAACGTCCTGACTTTC.

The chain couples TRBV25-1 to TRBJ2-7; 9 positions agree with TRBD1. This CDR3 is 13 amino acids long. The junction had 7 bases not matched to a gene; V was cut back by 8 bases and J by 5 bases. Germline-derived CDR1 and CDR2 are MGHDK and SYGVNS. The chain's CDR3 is CASRGTGRDEQYF. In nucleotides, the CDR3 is TGTGCCAGCCGCGGGACAGGGCGCGACGAGCAGTACTTC.